This T cell receptor (beta chain) appears in the sequencing data of a study of blood T cell repertoires in COVID-19. Study summary: Sources were T cells, B-cell-depleted T cells, or PBMCs; the material itself was cDNA or gDNA.

TCRdb's copy holds only in-frame clones and misses some; the assay was immunoSEQ multiplex PCR. The table has over 60,000 clones, 70% to 90% seen once. V lost 1 base, J lost 0 bases, and 10 bases lay in between. The CDR3 extends over 16 amino acids. Looked up from germline, CDR1 is SGHVS and CDR2 is FQNEAQ. The chain combines TRBV7-8 with TRBJ1-3, with D perhaps TRBD1 (6 bases). The receptor was isolated from a man between 70 and 80 years old with active or convalescent COVID-19. Sample: peripheral blood. The CDR3: CASSLGTGSSGNTIYF. Written as DNA, the CDR3 is TGTGCCAGCAGCTTAGGAACAGGGTCCTCTGGAAACACCATATATTTT.